This T cell receptor beta chain was obtained from a study of blood T cells in healthy people across ages. Overall study context: There was about one barcoded beta molecule captured by template switching per two T cells.

CDR1 and CDR2 from the germline V gene are MNHNY and SVGAGI (reference sequence). The CDR3 runs 15 residues. Trimming cost V 0 bases and J 4 bases, with 9 bases left between them. There are a few counts of this clonotype. Its antigen is not known. The study, taken as a whole, reports: TCR beta diversity, measured per million T cells, fell in a roughly linear way with age.

Primers used in a second PCR of roughly 6 to 11 cycles were a sample-barcoded 5' primer and a J-beta primer mix. TCRdb itself ran the 5' RACE reads through MiXCR, one entry per CDR3 protein. Among some 1.7 million distinct CDR3 sequences listed, 28% were seen once. Sample: blood. The rearrangement uses TRBV6-6 and TRBJ2-2, with D hard to call. The receptor was derived from a woman aged 30 to 39 in good health. The CDR3 sequence is CASSYSGTGTGELFF. The CDR3 region has the DNA TGTGCCAGCAGTTACTCGGGAACGGGCACCGGGGAGCTGTTTTTT.